Given below is one T cell receptor beta chain in context. This entry comes from a study of blood T cell repertoires in COVID-19. Turning to the study itself: COVID-19 samples from acute and convalescent phases originated in the United States, Italy and Spain. PBMCs, B-cell-depleted T cells, or T cells provided the cDNA or gDNA that made up the material.

Per the original methods: Researchers report that nucleated cell counts were estimated from reference gene primer amplification. This table comes from immunoSEQ multiplex PCR, and its TCRdb copy is limited to in-frame clones, with some not included. The DNA gave D and trimming, while V, J and clone size come from that table. The sample carries approximately 80,000 clones, 81% recorded once. The CDR3 contains 13 residues. V lost 3 bases and J lost 1, with 3 bases in between. This TCR came from a man older than 75 with acute or convalescent COVID-19. The gene calls are TRBV12-3 or TRBV12-4 and TRBJ2-2; D unresolved. The specimen was peripheral blood. The CDR3 sequence: CASSFWNTGELFF. As DNA, the CDR3 is TGTGCCAGCAGTTTCTGGAACACCGGGGAGCTGTTTTTT.